Below are 12 T cell receptor beta chains sequenced from a single sample in a study of cytomegalovirus exposure and HLA in healthy donors. PCR used 60 Vbeta primers and 13 Jbeta primers. TCRdb keeps only in-frame clones here, not all; method: immunoSEQ multiplex PCR. The sample has about 140,000 clones; roughly three quarters are singletons. Sequencing input: PBMCs. Receptors were obtained from a man aged 25-45 years in good health and CMV-seronegative.

The V gene is TRBV4-2, the J gene TRBJ2-7, with D possibly TRBD1 on 6 matching bases. Trimming removed 2 bases at V and 0 bases at J, with 11 bases between. Germline CDR1 and CDR2: LGHNA and YNFKEQ. This CDR3 contains 15 residues. CDR3 sequence: CASSQNGGGSYEQYF. Here the CDR3 DNA reads TGTGCCAGCAGCCAAAATGGGGGCGGCTCCTACGAGCAGTACTTC.

V gene TRBV5-4 combines with J gene TRBJ2-7; 9 bases line up with TRBD1. The junction had 9 bases not matched to a gene; V was cut back by 5 bases and J by 3 bases. The CDR3 contains 15 residues. CDR1 SGHNT and CDR2 YYREEE come from the germline V gene (reference sequence). DNA for the CDR3: TGTGCCAGCAGACCATCAGACAGGGGGTACTACGAGCAGTACTTC. This encodes CASRPSDRGYYEQYF.

CDR3 bases: TGCAGCGTTTACCTAGCGAATGAGCAGTTCTTC. It specifies CSVYLANEQFF. The genes are TRBV29-1 and TRBJ2-1, with a possible D match to TRBD2 (6 bases). The length of the CDR3 is 11 residues. CDR1 SQVTM and CDR2 ANQGSEA come from the germline V gene. Trimming took off 5 bases at V and 7 bases at J, with 9 bases between the two ends.

The chain has TRBV2 and TRBJ2-3; D uncertain. CDR1 and CDR2 (germline): SNHLY, FYNNEI. There are 15 residues in the CDR3. Trimming cost V 1 base and J 0 bases, with 8 bases left between them. The CDR3 here is CASSEGGPSTDTQYF. The CDR3 coding sequence is TGTGCCAGCAGTGAAGGAGGCCCTAGCACAGATACGCAGTATTTT.

The chain uses TRBV27 and TRBJ2-1; weak D call: TRBD2 (7 bases). V lost 1 base, J lost 8 bases, and 12 bases lay in between. From germline, CDR1 is MNHEY and CDR2 SMNVEV (reference sequence). The CDR3 runs to 14 residues. The CDR3 DNA reads as TGTGCCAGCAGTTTATTTCGGGGGGCGGATGAGCAGTTCTTC. Translated, it gives CASSLFRGADEQFF.

This rearrangement joins TRBV6-6 to TRBJ2-3; D is unresolved. V lost 0 bases to trimming and J lost 4 bases, with 11 bases between them. This CDR3 has 15 amino acids. CDR1 MNHNY and CDR2 SVGAGI come from the germline V gene (reference sequence). CDR3 amino acids: CASSYSRVQPDTQYF. Here the CDR3 DNA reads TGTGCCAGCAGTTACTCTCGGGTCCAGCCAGATACGCAGTATTTT.

V gene TRBV11-2 combines with J gene TRBJ1-3; 9 nucleotides align to TRBD1. J lost 2 bases, V lost 5 bases, and 4 bases had no gene match. The length of the CDR3 is 15 residues. The germline V gene has CDR1 SGHAT and CDR2 FQNNGV. The CDR3 nucleotides read TGTGCCAGCAGCCCCGGGACAGGGACTGGAAACACCATATATTTT. It translates to CASSPGTGTGNTIYF.

The chain uses TRBV19 and TRBJ2-3, with 10 positions matching TRBD2. The CDR3 covers 18 residues. J lost 2 bases, V lost 5 bases, and 13 bases had no gene match. Germline CDR1 and CDR2: LNHDA and SQIVND (reference sequence). CDR3 bases: TGTGCCAGTAGTCCACGCTACGGACTAGCGGCCGACACAGATACGCAGTATTTT. This gives the protein CASSPRYGLAADTDTQYF.

On this clone: Different DNA sequences within this sample yield the same CDR3. CDR3 residues: CASSLGDRGTEAFF. The CDR3 DNA sequence: TGCGCCAGCAGCTTGGGGGACAGGGGAACTGAAGCTTTCTTT. The V call is TRBV5-1, the J call TRBJ1-1; 10 bases match TRBD1. CDR3 size: 14 residues. Germline V gene lookup returns CDR1 SGHRS and CDR2 YFSETQ. After removal of 0 bases from V and 5 bases from J, the junction contained 1 base not matched to a gene. Combining the CDR3 with reference TRBV5-1 and TRBJ1-1 gives the whole variable domain KAGVTQTPRYLIKTRGQQVTLSCSPISGHRSVSWYQQTPGQGLQFLFEYFSETQRNKGNFPGRFSGRQFSNSRSEMNVSTLELGDSALYLCASSLGDRGTEAFFGQGTRLTVV.

This clone is a singleton in its sample. This sample also contains other DNA sequences that code for the same CDR3. The V and J genes are TRBV9 and TRBJ2-1, with 9 bases lining up with TRBD2. V dropped 3 bases and J dropped 6; count of bases not matched to a gene: 19. The CDR3 covers 19 residues. Germline CDR1 reads SGDLS; CDR2 reads YYNGEE. The CDR3, as DNA: TGTGCCAGCAGCGCTCCTCTGGTGGCTAGCGGGACCGAGATCAATGAGCAGTTCTTC. This translates into CASSAPLVASGTEINEQFF.

This chain links TRBV7-6 with TRBJ1-1; TRBD1 matches 7 bases. Germline V lookup: CDR1 SGHVS, CDR2 FNYEAQ. Trimming removed 6 bases from V and 3 bases from J; junction bases left unmatched: 4. This CDR3 is 13 amino acids long. For the CDR3, the DNA is TGTGCCAGCAGGTCAACAGGGGACACTGAAGCTTTCTTT. As protein: CASRSTGDTEAFF.

A single count supports this clone. DNA for the CDR3: TGTGCCAGCAGCCTCGGAGGGATCTCCTACGAGCAGTACTTC. Its protein is CASSLGGISYEQYF. The chain joins TRBV5-6 to TRBJ2-7; tentative D call: TRBD2 (6 bases). Looked up from germline, CDR1 is SGHDT and CDR2 is YYEEEE. This CDR3 comprises 14 residues. The ends were cut back, 4 bases at V and 0 bases at J, with 11 bases in the middle.